These 12 T cell receptor beta chains came from one sample sequenced in a study of blood T cell repertoires in COVID-19. Sequenced by immunoSEQ multiplex PCR; TCRdb stores in-frame clones only, minus some. In the table there are over 95,000 clones, roughly 80% of which are singletons. The specimen was peripheral blood. These receptors all come from a human donor in a cohort sampled during active COVID-19.

The V gene is TRBV11-3, the J gene TRBJ2-7; 8 bases line up with TRBD2. Germline-derived CDR1 and CDR2 are SGHNT and YENEEA. Trimming took 10 bases from V and 3 from J; bases not matched to a gene: 11. CDR3 size: 14 residues. As DNA, the CDR3 is TGTGCCATCTGCCGGGAGGGCCAAAACTACGAGCAGTACTTC. This encodes CAICREGQNYEQYF.

This rearrangement joins TRBV2 to TRBJ1-1; D is uncertain. This CDR3 has 14 amino acids. Trimming stripped 0 bases from V and 5 bases from J, with 10 bases between. The germline V gene encodes CDR1 SNHLY and CDR2 FYNNEI. The CDR3 sequence is CASSEAVAVTEAFF. The CDR3 DNA reads TGTGCCAGCAGTGAAGCGGTTGCAGTGACTGAAGCTTTCTTT.

The rearrangement joins TRBV12-5 to TRBJ1-5; D possibly corresponds to TRBD1 (6 bases). Germline lookup yields CDR1 LGHNT and CDR2 FRNRAP. This CDR3 has 18 residues. The V end was cut by 3 bases, the J end by 2 bases, with 20 bases between. The CDR3 DNA reads TGTGCTAGTGGTTTCTTTTTTACGGGGGGGGCTGGCAATCAGCCCCAGCATTTT. Translation gives CASGFFFTGGAGNQPQHF. The full variable domain, rest sourced from reference TRBV12-5 and TRBJ1-5, is DARVTQTPRHKVTEMGQEVTMRCQPILGHNTVFWYRQTMMQGLELLAYFRNRAPLDDSGMPKDRFSAEMPDATLATLKIQPSEPRDSAVYFCASGFFFTGGAGNQPQHFGDGTRLSIL.

V gene TRBV11-2 combines with J gene TRBJ2-2; 14 bases match TRBD2. Germline assignment: CDR1 SGHAT and CDR2 FQNNGV. With V trimmed by 1 base and J by 10 bases, 5 bases remained unmatched. The CDR3 is 16 residues long. CDR3 residues: CASSLARLAGGLELFF. The CDR3 DNA is TGTGCCAGCAGCTTAGCCCGACTAGCGGGGGGGCTGGAGCTGTTTTTT.

This clone was found once. The chain has TRBV6-1 and TRBJ2-5; a weak D match, TRBD1 (6 bases). Germline-derived CDR1 and CDR2 are MNHNS and SASEGT. V was trimmed by 0 bases and J by 6 bases, leaving 20 bases between them. This CDR3 is 17 amino acids long. Here the CDR3 DNA reads TGTGCCAGCAGTGAAGCGTTCTGGTCCGACAGGAAGAAGACCCAGTACTTC. Its translation: CASSEAFWSDRKKTQYF.

This chain links TRBV6-2 or TRBV6-3 with TRBJ2-2; 8 nucleotides agree with TRBD2. Germline CDR1 reads MNHEY; CDR2 reads SVGEGT. The CDR3 length is 19 residues. Germline trimming cut 3 bases from V and 6 bases from J; bases unmatched to any gene: 18. The CDR3 DNA sequence: TGTGCCAGCAGTTATGAGGCGGTGTGGGGGACTAGGGATGCCGGGGAGCTGTTTTTT. Protein: CASSYEAVWGTRDAGELFF.

This rearrangement joins TRBV30 to TRBJ2-2; 8 positions match TRBD1. Germline CDR1 and CDR2: GTSNPN and SVGIG (reference sequence). The CDR3 contains 14 residues. V dropped 5 bases and J dropped 8; count of bases not matched to a gene: 10. The CDR3 region has the DNA TGTGCCTGGGGGACAGGTTTTTCGGGTGGGGAGCTGTTTTTT. It translates to CAWGTGFSGGELFF.

This clone has more than one count but fewer than ten. This chain connects TRBV5-4 to TRBJ2-7; D unresolved. Germline V gene lookup returns CDR1 SGHNT and CDR2 YYREEE (reference sequence). The CDR3 runs 15 residues. Trimming removed 0 bases from V and 2 bases from J, with 12 bases in between. The CDR3: CASSLGGARAYEQYF. In nucleotides, the CDR3 is TGTGCCAGCAGCTTGGGAGGAGCGCGAGCCTACGAGCAGTACTTC.

This clone was found a few times. The V gene is TRBV7-2, the J gene TRBJ2-3, with a weak D call TRBD2 (6 bases). CDR1 SGHTA and CDR2 FQGNSA come from the germline V gene. Trimming shortened V by 1 base and J by 2 bases, and 13 bases separated the two germline ends. This CDR3 has 16 amino acids. CDR3 sequence: CASSLVPTSYTDTQYF. The CDR3, as DNA: TGTGCCAGCAGCTTAGTTCCGACTAGTTACACAGATACGCAGTATTTT.

The gene calls are TRBV27 and TRBJ2-5; D perhaps matches TRBD1 (5 bases). V was shortened by 5 bases and J by 7 bases, with 14 bases between the two germline ends. Germline CDR1 MNHEY, CDR2 SMNVEV (reference sequence). CDR3 length: 13 amino acids. The CDR3 here is CASSPAGRGTQYF. The CDR3 nucleotides read TGTGCCAGCAGTCCTGCCGGTAGGGGGACCCAGTACTTC.

The V gene is TRBV19, the J gene TRBJ1-2; 9 bases fit TRBD1. The CDR3 covers 16 residues. Germline trimming cut 10 bases from V and 2 bases from J; bases unmatched to any gene: 14. CDR1 LNHDA and CDR2 SQIVND come from the germline V gene (reference sequence). CDR3 protein: CATRRLPGQGNYGYTF. The CDR3 bases are TGTGCCACTAGAAGACTGCCGGGACAGGGAAACTATGGCTACACCTTC.

The V gene is TRBV5-5, the J gene TRBJ1-3; unclear D gene. V lost 0 bases and J lost 0, with 7 bases in between. Germline CDR1 SGHKS, CDR2 YYEKEE (reference sequence). This CDR3 has 15 residues. For the CDR3, the DNA is TGTGCCAGCAGCTTGGCGACAACCTCTGGAAACACCATATATTTT. Its protein is CASSLATTSGNTIYF.